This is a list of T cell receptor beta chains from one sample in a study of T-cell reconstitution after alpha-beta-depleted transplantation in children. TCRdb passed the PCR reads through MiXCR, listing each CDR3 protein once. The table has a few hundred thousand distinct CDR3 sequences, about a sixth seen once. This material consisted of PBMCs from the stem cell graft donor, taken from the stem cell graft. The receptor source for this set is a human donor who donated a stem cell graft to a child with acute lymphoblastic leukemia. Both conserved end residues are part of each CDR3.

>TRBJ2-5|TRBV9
CASSPGQGKGETQYF
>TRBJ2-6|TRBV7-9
CASSLRTSGRASGANVLTF
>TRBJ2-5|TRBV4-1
CASNRVWGAETQYF
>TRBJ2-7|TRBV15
CATSRDGVYYEQYF
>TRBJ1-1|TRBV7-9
CASSGYVGPEAFF
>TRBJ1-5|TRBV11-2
CASSHWAEANQPQHF
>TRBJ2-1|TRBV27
CASSFSTSGRPYNEQFF
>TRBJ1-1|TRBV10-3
CAISPTDTEAFF
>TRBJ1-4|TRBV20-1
CSARDPNGANEKLFF
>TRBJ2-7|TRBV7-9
CASSLQDRVYEQYF
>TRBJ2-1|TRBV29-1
CSVEPAQGNEQFF
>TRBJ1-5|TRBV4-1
CASSQVNRAGQPQHF
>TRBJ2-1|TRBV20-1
CSAPGRGASYNEQFF
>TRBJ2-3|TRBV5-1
CASSLGGLVRDTQYF
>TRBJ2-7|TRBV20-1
CSASGWGLAGGLSSYEQYF
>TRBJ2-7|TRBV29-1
CSVTAGASISSYEQYF
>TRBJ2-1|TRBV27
CASSYSLYEQFF
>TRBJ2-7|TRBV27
CASSFGRGREQYF
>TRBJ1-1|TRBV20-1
CSAWGSLSAMNTEAFF
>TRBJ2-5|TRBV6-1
CASRGAGPSGRETQYF
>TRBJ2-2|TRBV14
CASSHFTRAGELFF
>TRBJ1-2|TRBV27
CASSLGGWGDGYTF
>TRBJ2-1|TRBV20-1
CSARDSSGSGNELFF
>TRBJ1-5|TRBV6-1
CASSEAGWYQPQHF
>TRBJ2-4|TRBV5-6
CASSHVGTSGYLAKNIQYF
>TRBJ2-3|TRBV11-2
CASSSPSASAQYF
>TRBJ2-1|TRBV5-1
CASSTGQGLSYNEQFF
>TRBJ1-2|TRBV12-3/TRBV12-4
CASSPAEDREPQNGYTF
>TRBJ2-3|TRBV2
CASRTTGPDTQYF
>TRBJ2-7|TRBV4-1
CASSQVSRYEQYF
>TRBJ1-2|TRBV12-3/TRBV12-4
CASSSGPGTGRYGYTF
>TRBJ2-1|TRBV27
CASSPQLSSYNEQFF
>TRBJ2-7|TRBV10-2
CASSRTSGRLGSDEQYF
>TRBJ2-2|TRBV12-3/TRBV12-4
CASNPPQGRFGSGELFF
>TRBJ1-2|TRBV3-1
CASSQELPGGYGYGYTF
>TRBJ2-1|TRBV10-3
CAISVTGGADEQFF
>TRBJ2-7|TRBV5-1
CASSQGVLSYEQYF
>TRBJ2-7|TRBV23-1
CASSQSASGSPTQYEQYF
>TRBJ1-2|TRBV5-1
CASSLGSLNGYTF
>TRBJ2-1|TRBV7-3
CASSSRWAVYNEQFF
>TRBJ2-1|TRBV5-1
CASSLVAGGFEQFF
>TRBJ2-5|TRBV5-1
CASSSRPGQAIQETQYF
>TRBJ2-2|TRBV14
CASSQWGWTGELFF
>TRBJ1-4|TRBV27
CASSWDGRTTNEKLFF
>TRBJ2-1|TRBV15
CATSSETGYNEQFF
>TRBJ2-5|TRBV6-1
CASSLSFQETQYF
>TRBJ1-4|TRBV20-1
CSATGQSEKLFF
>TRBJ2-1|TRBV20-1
CSASDRTSGSSYNEQFF
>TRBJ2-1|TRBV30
CAWSANKGQFF
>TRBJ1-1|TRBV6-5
CASSYEGEYSTEAFF
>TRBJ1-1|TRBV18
CASSPGRFSTEAFF
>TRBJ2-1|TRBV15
CATSRNSAGSYNEQFF
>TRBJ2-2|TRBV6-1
CASSDRWNTGELFF
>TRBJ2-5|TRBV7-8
CASSLAAGQGWETQYF
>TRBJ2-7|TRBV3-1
CASSHGQGHYEQYF